Following are 29 T cell receptor beta chains from one sample sequenced in a study of CD8 T cells in ankylosing spondylitis. Which antigens these TCRs recognize remains unknown. Overall study findings and caveats: What appeared characteristic of ankylosing spondylitis blood was a TCR beta motif of seven to nine highly homologous variants.

TCRdb re-derived calls from the 5' RACE reads in MiXCR, one entry per CDR3 protein. The sample shows more than 600,000 distinct CDR3 sequences, roughly 20% of them seen only once. The sample comprised blood, either unsorted or a sorted T cell fraction (not recorded which). Receptors were obtained from a male donor with ankylosing spondylitis.

The J gene is TRBJ2-1, the V gene TRBV27; D perhaps matches TRBD2 (5 bases). CDR3 size: 14 residues. V was trimmed by 2 bases and J by 6 bases, leaving 11 bases between them. Germline assignment: CDR1 MNHEY and CDR2 SMNVEV (reference sequence). The CDR3 DNA reads TGTGCCAGCAGTTTACAGGCTAGCTCCAATGAGCAGTTCTTC. It specifies CASSLQASSNEQFF.

This chain links TRBV27 with TRBJ2-3; 13 bases align to TRBD2. V lost 7 bases and J lost 5; bases outside the gene matches: 18. The CDR3 is 19 amino acids. Germline CDR1 MNHEY, CDR2 SMNVEV (reference sequence). For the CDR3, the DNA is TGTGCCAGCAAACAAGCAGAGCCTTGGACTAGCGGGAGTTTAGATACGCAGTATTTT. Protein sequence: CASKQAEPWTSGSLDTQYF.

This clonotype came up a few times. The chain links TRBV3-1 to TRBJ1-2; 8 bases fit TRBD1. V shed 1 base and J 5 bases; nucleotides not matched to a gene: 6. The CDR3 contains 15 residues. Germline assignment: CDR1 LGHDT and CDR2 YNNKEL (reference sequence). DNA of the CDR3: TGTGCCAGCAGCCAAGCGTTTCAGGGGGCATATGGCTACACCTTC. It encodes CASSQAFQGAYGYTF. The variable domain in full, with the rest retrieved from reference TRBV3-1 and TRBJ1-2, is DTAVSQTPKYLVTQMGNDKSIKCEQNLGHDTMYWYKQDSKKFLKIMFSYNNKELIINETVPNRFSPKSPDKAHLNLHINSLELGDSAVYFCASSQAFQGAYGYTFGSGTRLTVV.

A few counts support this clonotype. The V gene is TRBV6-2 or TRBV6-3, the J gene TRBJ2-5, with 7 nucleotides matching TRBD2. CDR1 and CDR2 (germline): MNHEY, SVGEGT. The trim removed 0 bases at V and 4 bases at J, leaving 5 bases unmatched. The CDR3 consists of 15 residues. The CDR3 nucleotides read TGTGCCAGCAGTTACTCGACGGGGAGGGGAGAGACCCAGTACTTC. This translates into CASSYSTGRGETQYF.

CDR3 sequence: CASSLVRTGEAYGYTF. The CDR3 region has the DNA TGTGCCAGCAGCTTAGTGAGGACAGGGGAGGCCTATGGCTACACCTTC. The rearrangement links TRBV7-9 to TRBJ1-2; TRBD1 matches 9 bases. The CDR3 spans 16 residues. Germline V CDR1 and CDR2: SEHNR, FQNEAQ (reference sequence). Trimming removed 1 base from V and 4 bases from J; junction bases left unmatched: 7.

This clonotype was seen ten or more times. The chain carries TRBV18 and TRBJ2-7; D could derive from TRBD1 or TRBD2 (5 bases each). Trimming shortened V by 5 bases and J by 6 bases, and 8 bases separated the two germline ends. CDR1 is KGHSH, CDR2 LQKENI, per germline. CDR3 length: 11 amino acids. CDR3 amino acids: CASSWGREQYF. The DNA for the CDR3 is TGTGCCAGCTCATGGGGACGCGAGCAGTACTTC.

The chain links TRBV11-2 to TRBJ2-3; the match to TRBD2 covers 13 bases. The CDR3 is 18 amino acids. The J segment lost 2 bases and the V segment lost 3 bases, leaving 8 bases of the junction unmatched. From germline, CDR1 is SGHAT and CDR2 FQNNGV. The CDR3 sequence is CASSFTGTSGTYTDTQYF. CDR3 sequence (DNA): TGTGCCAGCAGCTTTACCGGGACTAGCGGGACGTACACAGATACGCAGTATTTT. Based on the CDR3 plus reference TRBV11-2 and TRBJ2-3, the full variable domain is EAGVAQSPRYKIIEKRQSVAFWCNPISGHATLYWYQQILGQGPKLLIQFQNNGVVDDSQLPKDRFSAERLKGVDSTLKIQPAKLEDSAVYLCASSFTGTSGTYTDTQYFGPGTRLTVL.

This clonotype has at least ten counts. The V gene is TRBV6-2 or TRBV6-3, the J gene TRBJ1-5; 8 bases line up with TRBD1. Germline-derived CDR1 and CDR2 are MNHEY and SVGEGT. There are 14 residues in the CDR3. J lost 3 bases, V lost 6 bases, and 4 bases had no gene match. The DNA of the CDR3 is TGTGCCAGCAGGTTGACAGGGGACAATCAGCCCCAGCATTTT. This sequence encodes CASRLTGDNQPQHF.

The CDR3 nucleotides are TGTGCCAGCAGACGGGCTAGCTCTACAGATACGCAGTATTTT. Its protein product is CASRRASSTDTQYF. The rearrangement links TRBV7-9 to TRBJ2-3, with D perhaps matching TRBD2 (5 bases). The germline V and J ends were trimmed by 6 bases and 3 bases, with 13 bases remaining between them. This CDR3 spans 14 amino acids. Per germline, CDR1 SEHNR and CDR2 FQNEAQ (reference sequence).

This chain connects TRBV7-9 to TRBJ1-4; D ambiguous. The CDR3 has 12 residues. The V end lost 1 base, the J end lost 7 bases, and 4 bases lay between the germline ends. The germline V gene has CDR1 SEHNR and CDR2 FQNEAQ (reference sequence). CDR3 sequence (DNA): TGTGCCAGCAGCTTAGACAGTGAAAAACTGTTTTTT. Translation: CASSLDSEKLFF.

This clonotype was recorded only once. The J gene is TRBJ2-5, the V gene TRBV27, with D perhaps matching TRBD1 (6 bases). The V and J ends lost 0 bases and 5 bases respectively, with 13 bases between them. CDR3 size: 15 residues. Germline V gives CDR1 MNHEY, CDR2 SMNVEV (reference sequence). The CDR3 sequence: CASSLSQGSIETQYF. The CDR3, as DNA: TGTGCCAGCAGTTTATCGCAGGGGAGTATTGAGACCCAGTACTTC.

V gene TRBV7-2 combines with J gene TRBJ2-1, with TRBD1 matching over 7 bases. The germline CDR1 and CDR2 sequences are SGHTA and FQGNSA. CDR3 length: 15 amino acids. With 5 bases clipped from V and 4 bases from J, the junction kept 8 bases outside the gene matches. The CDR3, as DNA: TGTGCCAGCAGCGTGACAGGGCTCGGATACAATGAGCAGTTCTTC. It codes for CASSVTGLGYNEQFF.

This clonotype was seen ten or more times. The genes are TRBV12-3 or TRBV12-4 and TRBJ2-5, with TRBD1 matching over 9 bases. The CDR3 spans 13 residues. Trimming cost V 5 bases and J 5 bases; bases outside gene matches: 3. This chain's CDR3 is CASSTTGGETQYF. For the CDR3, the DNA is TGTGCCAGCAGTACGACAGGGGGGGAGACCCAGTACTTC.

This sequence joins TRBV7-2 and TRBJ1-3, with 8 positions matching TRBD1. The CDR3 spans 17 residues. The trim removed 4 bases at V and 0 bases at J, leaving 8 bases unmatched. Germline CDR1 SGHTA, CDR2 FQGNSA. CDR3 region: CASSSPGTGSSGNTIYF. CDR3 nucleotides: TGTGCCAGCAGCTCTCCCGGGACAGGATCCTCTGGAAACACCATATATTTT. The full variable domain, completed using reference TRBV7-2 and TRBJ1-3, is GAGVSQSPSNKVTEKGKDVELRCDPISGHTALYWYRQSLGQGLEFLIYFQGNSAPDKSGLPSDRFSAERTGGSVSTLTIQRTQQEDSAVYLCASSSPGTGSSGNTIYFGEGSWLTVV.

This clonotype has at least ten counts. This sequence joins TRBV20-1 and TRBJ1-5, with D possibly TRBD1 on 6 matching bases. Per the germline V gene, CDR1 is DFQATT and CDR2 is SNEGSKA (reference sequence). The germline V and J ends were trimmed by 6 bases and 4 bases, with 16 bases remaining between them. This CDR3 is built from 14 residues. The CDR3 loop reads CSAGGVQGNQPQHF. The DNA for the CDR3 is TGCAGTGCCGGAGGAGTACAGGGTAATCAGCCCCAGCATTTT.

This clonotype was seen a few times. V gene TRBV3-1 combines with J gene TRBJ2-1; 11 nucleotides agree with TRBD2. The junction had 10 bases not matched to a gene; V was cut back by 3 bases and J by 9 bases. The CDR3 covers 16 residues. Per the germline V gene, CDR1 is LGHDT and CDR2 is YNNKEL (reference sequence). The CDR3 reads CASSQGGTSGRSEQFF. The CDR3 DNA follows: TGTGCCAGCAGCCAGGGTGGGACTAGCGGCCGGTCTGAGCAGTTCTTC.

A note on this clonotype: The conserved phenylalanine or tryptophan normally closing the CDR3 is absent here, so this likely arose from a read error. This chain uses TRBV6-5 with TRBJ1-5, with D possibly TRBD1 on 5 matching bases. Germline V gene data show CDR1 as MNHEY and CDR2 as SVGAGI. Trimming took off 0 bases at V and 1 base at J, with 10 bases between the two ends. CDR3 length: 16 residues. CDR3 sequence: CASSYSVTGSNQPQHL. The CDR3 coding sequence is TGTGCCAGCAGTTACTCGGTCACAGGCAGCAATCAGCCCCAGCATCTT.

This clonotype was seen only a few times. The V and J genes are TRBV10-2 and TRBJ2-1, with D perhaps TRBD2 (6 bases). Germline loops: CDR1 WSHSY, CDR2 SAAADI. V lost 4 bases to trimming and J lost 3 bases, with 13 bases between them. This CDR3 has 15 residues. DNA for the CDR3: TGCGCCAGCAGTGTAGCGGAAGGGATCTACAATGAGCAGTTCTTC. Protein product: CASSVAEGIYNEQFF.

The chain carries TRBV7-2 and TRBJ2-1; D is perhaps TRBD1 or TRBD2 (5 bases each). In germline, CDR1 is SGHTA, CDR2 FQGNSA. The CDR3 spans 13 residues. V gave up 6 bases and J gave up 4 bases, with 10 bases separating them. Here the CDR3 reads CASRGWGYNEQFF. The CDR3 nucleotides are TGTGCCAGCAGGGGGTGGGGGTACAATGAGCAGTTCTTC.

The gene calls are TRBV5-1 and TRBJ2-1; 9 bases map to TRBD2. CDR3 length: 14 residues. Germline V gives CDR1 SGHRS, CDR2 YFSETQ. V lost 6 bases, J lost 9 bases, and 10 bases stayed unmatched. CDR3 in DNA: TGCGCCAGCAATGTGCGGGAGGGCTCCGGTGAGCAGTTCTTC. This translates into CASNVREGSGEQFF.

In this sample, this clonotype turned up a few times. This chain's CDR3 is CASSLKVGGLSDTQYF. CDR3 nucleotides: TGTGCCAGCAGTTTAAAGGTCGGGGGGCTAAGCGATACGCAGTATTTT. J is TRBJ2-3 and V is TRBV12-3 or TRBV12-4; TRBD2 is a possible D gene (7 bases). The CDR3 spans 16 residues. The V gene lost 2 bases and the J gene lost 6 bases, with 18 bases spanning the gap.

This clonotype was picked up a small number of times. The chain carries TRBV5-1 and TRBJ2-5, with 9 positions matching TRBD1. V dropped 4 bases and J dropped 5; count of bases not matched to a gene: 18. CDR3 size: 18 residues. Germline loops: CDR1 SGHRS, CDR2 YFSETQ. CDR3 protein: CASSGENGLQGAGETQYF. The CDR3 nucleotides read TGCGCCAGCAGCGGAGAAAACGGCTTACAGGGGGCCGGGGAGACCCAGTACTTC.

This rearrangement joins TRBV5-1 to TRBJ1-1, with D possibly being TRBD1 (5 bases). Germline loops: CDR1 SGHRS, CDR2 YFSETQ. The CDR3 has 15 residues. V dropped 0 bases and J dropped 1 base, with 10 bases sitting between them. The CDR3 coding sequence is TGCGCCAGCAGCTTGGGCAGGGTCCCGAACACTGAAGCTTTCTTT. Its protein product is CASSLGRVPNTEAFF.

The genes are TRBV4-1 and TRBJ2-3; D perhaps matches TRBD1 (5 bases). Germline CDR1 reads MGHRA; CDR2 reads YSYEKL. The V end lost 4 bases, the J end lost 5 bases, and 13 bases lay between the germline ends. The CDR3 loop spans 14 amino acids. The CDR3: CASSRDPGQDTQYF. As DNA, the CDR3 is TGCGCCAGCAGCCGAGACCCAGGGCAAGATACGCAGTATTTT.

The chain joins TRBV10-3 to TRBJ2-7; D could derive from TRBD1 or TRBD2 (5 bases each). The germline CDR1 and CDR2 sequences are ENHRY and SYGVKD. CDR3 length: 14 amino acids. The V end was cut by 10 bases, the J end by 1 base, with 17 bases between. This chain's CDR3 is CATGATGNSYEQYF. In DNA form, the CDR3 reads TGTGCCACCGGGGCCACGGGGAATTCCTACGAGCAGTACTTC.

V and J are TRBV29-1 and TRBJ1-2; possible D gene TRBD1, 6 bases. The CDR3 is made up of 11 amino acids. The germline gives CDR1 SQVTM, CDR2 ANQGSEA. Trimming removed 3 bases at V and 8 bases at J, with 10 bases between. The CDR3 DNA follows: TGCAGCGTTGATGGGGGCTGGGGCTACACCTTC. Translating it yields CSVDGGWGYTF.

V gene TRBV2 combines with J gene TRBJ2-7; 7 bases agree with TRBD1. Germline CDR1 reads SNHLY; CDR2 reads FYNNEI. There are 15 residues in the CDR3. Germline trimming cut 6 bases from V and 0 bases from J; bases unmatched to any gene: 8. CDR3 residues: CASRQGTAASYEQYF. The CDR3 DNA reads as TGTGCCAGCAGGCAAGGGACAGCCGCCTCCTACGAGCAGTACTTC.

A few counts support this clonotype. The gene calls are TRBV7-2 and TRBJ1-2; D is possibly TRBD1 (5 bases). The V end was cut by 4 bases, the J end by 3 bases, with 12 bases between. Looked up from germline, CDR1 is SGHTA and CDR2 is FQGNSA. The length of the CDR3 is 14 residues. The DNA of the CDR3 is TGTGCCAGCAGCTCAACTCCGGGGGACTATGGCTACACCTTC. Encoded protein: CASSSTPGDYGYTF.

This clonotype turned up a few times. V gene TRBV6-5 combines with J gene TRBJ2-1, with a possible D match to TRBD2 (5 bases). Trimming left V 6 bases short and J 10 bases short, with 10 bases between. The CDR3 is 11 amino acids. Germline V gene data show CDR1 as MNHEY and CDR2 as SVGAGI. The CDR3, as DNA: TGTGCCAGCAGAGCGGACGCCGAGCAGTTCTTC. It is translated as CASRADAEQFF.